This T cell receptor beta chain was retrieved from a study of graft-versus-host responses after intestinal transplantation. Background on the study: Grafts were multivisceral, liver-intestinal, or isolated intestinal. Study-level results: GvH clones turned up in recipient marrow; some had shown up first in ileum or blood. Patients with graft-donor T cell macrochimerism had high graft-versus-host to host-versus-graft clonal ratios in allografts.

About this clone itself: Its target is unknown.

Measured with immunoSEQ multiplex PCR; TCRdb has only the in-frame clones, and not every one. The sample lists about 71,000 clones; roughly 87% were seen once. CDR3 length: 15 amino acids. The V segment lost 6 bases and the J segment 5 bases; nucleotides outside the gene matches: 11. Germline V gene sequence: CDR1 SNHLY, CDR2 FYNNEI. The gene calls are TRBV2 and TRBJ1-1; 8 bases are a match to TRBD1. The sequence was collected from a human donor who received an intestinal transplant. The specimen was unstimulated CD8+ T cells sorted from spleen or lymph node cells, collected before intestinal transplant. Written as DNA, the CDR3 is TGTGCCAGCAGATCGGACAGGGTGATGGGAACTGAAGCTTTCTTT. Protein sequence: CASRSDRVMGTEAFF.